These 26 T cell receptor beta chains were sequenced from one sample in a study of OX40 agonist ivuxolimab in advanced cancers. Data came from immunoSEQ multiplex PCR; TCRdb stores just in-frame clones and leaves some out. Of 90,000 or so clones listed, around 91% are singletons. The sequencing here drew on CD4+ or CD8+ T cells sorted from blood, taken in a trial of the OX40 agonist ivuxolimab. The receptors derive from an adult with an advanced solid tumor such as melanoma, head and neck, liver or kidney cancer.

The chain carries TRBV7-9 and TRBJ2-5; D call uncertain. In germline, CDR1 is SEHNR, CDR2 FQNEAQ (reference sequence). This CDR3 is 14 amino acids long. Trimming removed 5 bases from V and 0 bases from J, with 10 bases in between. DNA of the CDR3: TGTGCCAGCAGCCAAGAAGTGTACCAAGAGACCCAGTACTTC. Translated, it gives CASSQEVYQETQYF.

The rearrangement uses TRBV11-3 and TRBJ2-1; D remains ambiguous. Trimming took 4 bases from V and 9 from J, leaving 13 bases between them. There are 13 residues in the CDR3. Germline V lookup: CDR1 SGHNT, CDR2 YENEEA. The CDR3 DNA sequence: TGTGCCAGCAGCTCACTATATACCTCTGAGCAGTTCTTC. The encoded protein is CASSSLYTSEQFF.

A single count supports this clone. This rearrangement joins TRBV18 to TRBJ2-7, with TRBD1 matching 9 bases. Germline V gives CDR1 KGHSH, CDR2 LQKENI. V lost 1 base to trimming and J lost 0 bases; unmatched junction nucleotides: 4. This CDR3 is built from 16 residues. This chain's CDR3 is CASSPLGTGTSYEQYF. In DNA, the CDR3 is TGTGCCAGCTCACCACTCGGGACAGGGACCTCCTACGAGCAGTACTTC.

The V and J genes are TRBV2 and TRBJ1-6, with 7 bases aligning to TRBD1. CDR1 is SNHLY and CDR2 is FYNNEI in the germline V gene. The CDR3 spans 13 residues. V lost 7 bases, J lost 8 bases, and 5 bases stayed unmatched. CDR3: CASTRTGDSPLHF. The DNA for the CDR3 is TGTGCCAGCACCCGGACAGGAGATTCACCCCTCCACTTT.

Written as DNA, the CDR3 is TGTGCCAGCAGCTCTAGTGGACGGGGCGTGGGTGAAGCTTTCTTT. It encodes CASSSSGRGVGEAFF. This chain uses TRBV7-9 with TRBJ1-1; D may be TRBD1 (5 bases). This CDR3 comprises 15 residues. Germline V gene lookup returns CDR1 SEHNR and CDR2 FQNEAQ (reference sequence). V shed 4 bases and J shed 7 bases, with 19 bases lying between them.

CDR3 protein: CASSKGAGGGDEQFF. The CDR3 bases are TGTGCCAGCAGCAAAGGCGCGGGAGGAGGTGATGAGCAGTTCTTC. The rearrangement links TRBV21-1 to TRBJ2-1; the D call in the table, TRBD2, was not verified against the DNA. TRBV21-1 is listed as a pseudogene. The CDR3 totals 15 residues.

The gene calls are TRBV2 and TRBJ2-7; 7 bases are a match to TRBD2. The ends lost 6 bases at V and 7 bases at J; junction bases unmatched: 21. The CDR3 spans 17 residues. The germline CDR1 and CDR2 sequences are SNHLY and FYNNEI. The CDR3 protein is CASSATGSSGLLGEQYF. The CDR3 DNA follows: TGTGCCAGCAGCGCTACGGGATCTAGCGGTCTCTTAGGGGAGCAGTACTTC.

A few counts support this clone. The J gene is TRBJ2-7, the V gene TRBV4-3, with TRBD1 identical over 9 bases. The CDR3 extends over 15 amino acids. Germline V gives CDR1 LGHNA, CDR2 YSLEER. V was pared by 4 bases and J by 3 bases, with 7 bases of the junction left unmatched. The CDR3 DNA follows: TGCGCCAGCAGCCGCTCGGGACAGGGAATCTACGAGCAGTACTTC. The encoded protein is CASSRSGQGIYEQYF.

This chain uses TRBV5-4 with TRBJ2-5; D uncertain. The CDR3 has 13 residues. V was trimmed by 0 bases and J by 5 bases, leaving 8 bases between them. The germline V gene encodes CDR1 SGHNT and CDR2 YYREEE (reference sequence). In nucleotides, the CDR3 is TGTGCCAGCAGCTTGGTTTCGGACGAGACCCAGTACTTC. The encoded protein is CASSLVSDETQYF.

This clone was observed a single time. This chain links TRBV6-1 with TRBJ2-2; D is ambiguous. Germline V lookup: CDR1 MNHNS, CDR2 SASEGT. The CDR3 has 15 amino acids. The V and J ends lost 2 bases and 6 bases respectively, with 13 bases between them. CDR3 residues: CASSESWGRSGELFF. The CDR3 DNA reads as TGTGCCAGCAGTGAAAGCTGGGGTCGTTCCGGGGAGCTGTTTTTT.

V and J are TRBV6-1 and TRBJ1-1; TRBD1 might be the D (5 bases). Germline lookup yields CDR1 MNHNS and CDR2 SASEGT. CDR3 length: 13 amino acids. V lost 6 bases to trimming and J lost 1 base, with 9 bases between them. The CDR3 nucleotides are TGTGCCAGCAGACAGGACTCGAACACTGAAGCTTTCTTT. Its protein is CASRQDSNTEAFF.

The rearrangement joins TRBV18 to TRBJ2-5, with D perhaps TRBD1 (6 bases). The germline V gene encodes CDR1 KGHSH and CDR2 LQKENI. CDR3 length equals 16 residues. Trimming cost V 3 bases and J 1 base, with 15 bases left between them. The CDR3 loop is CASSPIAGRGQETQYF. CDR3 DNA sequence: TGTGCCAGCTCACCGATAGCCGGCAGGGGCCAAGAGACCCAGTACTTC.

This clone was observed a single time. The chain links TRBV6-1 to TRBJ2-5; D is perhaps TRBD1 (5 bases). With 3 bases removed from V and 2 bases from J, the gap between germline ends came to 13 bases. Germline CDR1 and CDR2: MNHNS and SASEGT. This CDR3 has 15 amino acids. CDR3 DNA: TGTGCCAGCAGTGACGAGTACAGGAATCAAGAGACCCAGTACTTC. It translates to CASSDEYRNQETQYF.

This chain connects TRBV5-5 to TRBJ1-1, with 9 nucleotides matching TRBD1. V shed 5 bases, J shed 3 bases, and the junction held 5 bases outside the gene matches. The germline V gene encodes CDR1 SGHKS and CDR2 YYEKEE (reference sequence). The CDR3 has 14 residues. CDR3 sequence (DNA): TGTGCCAGCAGATCACAGGGGGCGGACACTGAAGCTTTCTTT. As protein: CASRSQGADTEAFF. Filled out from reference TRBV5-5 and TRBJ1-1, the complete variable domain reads DAGVTQSPTHLIKTRGQQVTLRCSPISGHKSVSWYQQVLGQGPQFIFQYYEKEERGRGNFPDRFSARQFPNYSSELNVNALLLGDSALYLCASRSQGADTEAFFGQGTRLTVV.

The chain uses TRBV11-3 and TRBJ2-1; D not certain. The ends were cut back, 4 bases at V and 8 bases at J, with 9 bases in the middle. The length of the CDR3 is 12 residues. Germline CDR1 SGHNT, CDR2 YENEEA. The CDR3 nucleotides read TGTGCCAGCAGCTCGTGGGTCGATGAGCAGTTCTTC. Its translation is CASSSWVDEQFF.

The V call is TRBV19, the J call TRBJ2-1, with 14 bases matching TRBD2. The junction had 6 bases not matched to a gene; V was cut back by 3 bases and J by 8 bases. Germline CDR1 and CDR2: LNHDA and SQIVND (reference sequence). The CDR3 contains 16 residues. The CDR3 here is CASSMSGLAGAHEQFF. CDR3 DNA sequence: TGTGCCAGTAGTATGTCGGGACTAGCGGGAGCCCATGAGCAGTTCTTC.

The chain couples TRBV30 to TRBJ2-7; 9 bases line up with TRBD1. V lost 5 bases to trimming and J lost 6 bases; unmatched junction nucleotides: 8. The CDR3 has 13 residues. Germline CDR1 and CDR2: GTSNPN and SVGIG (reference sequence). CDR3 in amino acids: CAWDRDRVIEQYF. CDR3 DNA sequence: TGTGCCTGGGACCGGGACAGGGTCATCGAGCAGTACTTC. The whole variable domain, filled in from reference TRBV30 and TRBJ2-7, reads SQTIHQWPATLVQPVGSPLSLECTVEGTSNPNLYWYRQAAGRGLQLLFYSVGIGQISSEVPQNLSASRPQDRQFILSSKKLLLSDSGFYLCAWDRDRVIEQYFGPGTRLTVT.

The CDR3 region has the DNA TGTGCCACCTCCCCTGGGGGGCAAGCAGATACGCAGTATTTT. Protein sequence: CATSPGGQADTQYF. The chain joins TRBV19 to TRBJ2-3; D may be TRBD1 or TRBD2 (6 bases each). This CDR3 is 14 amino acids long. The germline V and J ends were trimmed by 10 bases and 4 bases, with 18 bases remaining between them. Germline V gene sequence: CDR1 LNHDA, CDR2 SQIVND (reference sequence).

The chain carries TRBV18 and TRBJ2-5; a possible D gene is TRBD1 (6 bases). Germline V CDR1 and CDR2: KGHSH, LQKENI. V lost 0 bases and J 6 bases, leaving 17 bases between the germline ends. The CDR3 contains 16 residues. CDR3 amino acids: CASSPPQVQGEQTQYF. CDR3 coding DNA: TGTGCCAGCTCACCACCGCAAGTACAGGGTGAGCAGACCCAGTACTTC.

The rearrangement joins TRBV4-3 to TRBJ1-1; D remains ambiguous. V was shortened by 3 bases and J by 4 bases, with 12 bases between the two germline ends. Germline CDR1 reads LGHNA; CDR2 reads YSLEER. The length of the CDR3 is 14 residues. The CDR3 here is CASSQEGPGTEAFF. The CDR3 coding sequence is TGCGCCAGCAGCCAGGAAGGCCCGGGCACTGAAGCTTTCTTT.

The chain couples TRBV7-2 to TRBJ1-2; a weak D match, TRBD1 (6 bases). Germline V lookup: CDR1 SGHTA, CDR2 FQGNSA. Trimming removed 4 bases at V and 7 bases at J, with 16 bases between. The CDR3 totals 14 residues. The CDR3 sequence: CASSSHSQGSGYTF. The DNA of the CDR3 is TGTGCCAGCAGCTCCCACTCACAGGGTTCTGGCTACACCTTC.

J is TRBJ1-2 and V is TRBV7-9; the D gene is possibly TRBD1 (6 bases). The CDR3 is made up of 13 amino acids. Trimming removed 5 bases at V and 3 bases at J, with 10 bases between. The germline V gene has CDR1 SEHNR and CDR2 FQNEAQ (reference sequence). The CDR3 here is CASSVDRYYGYTF. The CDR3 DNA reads TGTGCCAGCAGCGTCGACAGGTACTATGGCTACACCTTC. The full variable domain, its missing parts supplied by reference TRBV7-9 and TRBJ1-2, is DTGVSQNPRHKITKRGQNVTFRCDPISEHNRLYWYRQTLGQGPEFLTYFQNEAQLEKSRLLSDRFSAERPKGSFSTLEIQRTEQGDSAMYLCASSVDRYYGYTFGSGTRLTVV.

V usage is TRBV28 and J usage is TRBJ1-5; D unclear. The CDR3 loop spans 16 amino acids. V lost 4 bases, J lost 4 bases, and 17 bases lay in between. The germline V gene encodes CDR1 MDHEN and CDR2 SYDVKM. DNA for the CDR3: TGTGCCAGCAGTTCCGAGGACGCGCGAGGAAATCAGCCCCAGCATTTT. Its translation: CASSSEDARGNQPQHF.

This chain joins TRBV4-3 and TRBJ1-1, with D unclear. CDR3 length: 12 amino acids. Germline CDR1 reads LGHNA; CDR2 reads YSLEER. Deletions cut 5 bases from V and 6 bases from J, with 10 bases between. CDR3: CASSDHGSEAFF. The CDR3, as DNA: TGCGCCAGCAGCGACCACGGCTCTGAAGCTTTCTTT.

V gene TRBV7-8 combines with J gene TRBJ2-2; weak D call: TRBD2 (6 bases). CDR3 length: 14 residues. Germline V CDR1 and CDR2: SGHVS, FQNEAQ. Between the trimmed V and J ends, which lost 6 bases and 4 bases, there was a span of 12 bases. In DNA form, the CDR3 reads TGTGCCAGCAGGGGACTCCTGAGCACCGGGGAGCTGTTTTTT. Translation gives CASRGLLSTGELFF.

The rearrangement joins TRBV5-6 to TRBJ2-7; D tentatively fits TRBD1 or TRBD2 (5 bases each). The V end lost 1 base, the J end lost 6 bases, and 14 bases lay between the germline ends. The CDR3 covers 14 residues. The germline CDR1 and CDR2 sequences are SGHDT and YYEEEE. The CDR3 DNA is TGTGCCAGCAGCTTGATCGGGGCGAATTCCGAGCAGTACTTC. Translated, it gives CASSLIGANSEQYF.